Presented here are 21 T cell receptor beta chains from one specimen sequenced in a study of blood T cell repertoires in COVID-19. This table comes from immunoSEQ multiplex PCR, and its TCRdb copy is limited to in-frame clones, with some not included. This sample has around 140,000 clones, with 85% to 90% found just once. Sequenced: peripheral blood. These receptors all stem from a man aged 65-85 years with active COVID-19.

This chain links TRBV18 with TRBJ2-5; 8 positions match TRBD1. V trimming: 3 bases; J trimming: 5 bases; junction bases outside the gene matches: 2. CDR1 is KGHSH, CDR2 LQKENI, per germline. CDR3 length equals 13 residues. Here the CDR3 DNA reads TGTGCCAGCTCACCGACAGGGGCCGAGACCCAGTACTTC. This translates into CASSPTGAETQYF.

The V gene is TRBV5-1, the J gene TRBJ2-2; possible D gene TRBD1, 6 bases. CDR3 length: 14 residues. With 0 bases removed from V and 8 bases from J, the gap between germline ends came to 11 bases. Germline assignment: CDR1 SGHRS and CDR2 YFSETQ. CDR3 sequence reads: CASSLDREKGELFF. The CDR3 DNA is TGCGCCAGCAGCTTGGACAGGGAAAAGGGGGAGCTGTTTTTT.

This chain connects TRBV19 to TRBJ1-5; no firm D call. Germline V gene sequence: CDR1 LNHDA, CDR2 SQIVND (reference sequence). V lost 1 base and J 3 bases, leaving 7 bases between the germline ends. The CDR3 contains 14 residues. The CDR3 sequence is CASSIGQNNQPQHF. The CDR3 DNA sequence: TGTGCCAGTAGTATAGGACAAAACAATCAGCCCCAGCATTTT.

This clone was observed once. This chain connects TRBV4-1 to TRBJ1-4, with TRBD1 matching over 9 bases. The CDR3 loop spans 16 amino acids. Unmatched junction bases numbered 10, after V lost 3 bases and J lost 8 bases. Germline V gives CDR1 MGHRA, CDR2 YSYEKL. The CDR3 sequence: CASSQVVRDRDEKLFF. DNA for the CDR3: TGCGCCAGCAGCCAGGTTGTCCGGGACAGGGACGAAAAACTGTTTTTT.

The chain recombines TRBV7-9 with TRBJ2-5; D possibly corresponds to TRBD2 (7 bases). The CDR3 runs 14 residues. The germline V and J ends were trimmed by 5 bases and 4 bases, with 14 bases remaining between them. CDR1 and CDR2 (germline): SEHNR, FQNEAQ (reference sequence). The CDR3 spells CASSPAGGPETQYF. The CDR3 DNA reads as TGTGCCAGCAGCCCGGCCGGGGGGCCAGAGACCCAGTACTTC. The whole variable domain, filled in from reference TRBV7-9 and TRBJ2-5, reads DTGVSQNPRHKITKRGQNVTFRCDPISEHNRLYWYRQTLGQGPEFLTYFQNEAQLEKSRLLSDRFSAERPKGSFSTLEIQRTEQGDSAMYLCASSPAGGPETQYFGPGTRLLVL.

The V call is TRBV6-6, the J call TRBJ2-7, with 7 bases identical to TRBD1. The ends lost 2 bases at V and 3 bases at J; junction bases unmatched: 4. The germline V gene has CDR1 MNHNY and CDR2 SVGAGI (reference sequence). The CDR3 runs 14 residues. The CDR3 protein is CASSYGRQGYEQYF. CDR3 sequence (DNA): TGTGCCAGCAGTTACGGTAGACAGGGCTACGAGCAGTACTTC.

The chain links TRBV5-4 to TRBJ2-5, with TRBD2 matching over 7 bases. The CDR3 sequence is 14 residues long. CDR1 and CDR2 from the germline V gene are SGHNT and YYREEE (reference sequence). The junction had 6 bases not matched to a gene; V was cut back by 2 bases and J by 5 bases. The CDR3 here is CASSLAGLLETQYF. The CDR3 DNA reads TGTGCCAGCAGCTTAGCGGGACTCCTCGAGACCCAGTACTTC.

The gene calls are TRBV18 and TRBJ2-4; D gene ambiguous. This CDR3 spans 14 amino acids. Germline V lookup: CDR1 KGHSH, CDR2 LQKENI. The V gene lost 3 bases and the J gene lost 5 bases, with 11 bases spanning the gap. The CDR3 is CASSPSNGENIQYF. The CDR3 nucleotides read TGTGCCAGCTCACCGAGTAACGGAGAAAACATTCAGTACTTC.

The genes are TRBV11-2 and TRBJ2-1, with 7 bases matching TRBD2. Germline V gene data show CDR1 as SGHAT and CDR2 as FQNNGV. CDR3 size: 14 residues. After removal of 1 base from V and 4 bases from J, the junction contained 1 base not matched to a gene. CDR3 loop: CASSLVGGYNEQFF. In DNA, the CDR3 is TGTGCCAGCAGCTTAGTGGGAGGGTACAATGAGCAGTTCTTC. The full variable domain, completed using reference TRBV11-2 and TRBJ2-1, is EAGVAQSPRYKIIEKRQSVAFWCNPISGHATLYWYQQILGQGPKLLIQFQNNGVVDDSQLPKDRFSAERLKGVDSTLKIQPAKLEDSAVYLCASSLVGGYNEQFFGPGTRLTVL.

The chain combines TRBV5-4 with TRBJ2-5; possibly TRBD2 for D (5 bases). V lost 0 bases to trimming and J lost 4 bases, with 10 bases between them. The CDR3 covers 14 residues. The germline V gene encodes CDR1 SGHNT and CDR2 YYREEE (reference sequence). CDR3 nucleotides: TGTGCCAGCAGCTTGGGGCAGGAGGCAGAGACCCAGTACTTC. It is translated as CASSLGQEAETQYF.

The chain carries TRBV24-1 and TRBJ2-5; D is uncertain. CDR1 KGHDR and CDR2 SFDVKD come from the germline V gene. The CDR3 consists of 15 residues. Trimming cost V 4 bases and J 3 bases, with 14 bases left between them. The DNA for the CDR3 is TGTGCCACCAGTGACTCGTCTGGCGGCGAAGAGACCCAGTACTTC. It specifies CATSDSSGGEETQYF.

The rearrangement joins TRBV24-1 to TRBJ1-2; D is ambiguous. Trimming stripped 2 bases from V and 1 base from J, with 7 bases between. CDR1 and CDR2 from the germline V gene are KGHDR and SFDVKD. CDR3 length: 14 amino acids. Here the CDR3 reads CATSDSTGNYGYTF. The CDR3 DNA sequence: TGTGCCACCAGTGATTCCACTGGTAACTATGGCTACACCTTC.

This clone was observed a few times. The CDR3 DNA sequence: TGCGCCAGCAGCCTAAACAGGGGCTCCTACGAGCAGTACTTC. Translating gives CASSLNRGSYEQYF. The V call is TRBV4-3, the J call TRBJ2-7, with 7 bases matching TRBD1. CDR1 and CDR2 from the germline V gene are LGHNA and YSLEER. This CDR3 has 14 amino acids. J gave up 0 bases and V 4 bases, and 3 bases lay outside the gene matches.

This sequence joins TRBV9 and TRBJ2-7; a weak D match, TRBD2 (6 bases). Trimming stripped 0 bases from V and 5 bases from J, with 12 bases between. Germline CDR1 SGDLS, CDR2 YYNGEE. This CDR3 comprises 14 residues. The CDR3 protein is CASSVGGGLHEQYF. DNA of the CDR3: TGTGCCAGCAGCGTAGGCGGAGGGCTACACGAGCAGTACTTC.

This clone was seen more than once but under ten times. J is TRBJ2-7 and V is TRBV7-9; 9 bases are shared with TRBD1. Losses at the gene ends were 5 bases for V and 4 bases for J; bases not matched to a gene: 9. Germline CDR1 is SEHNR and CDR2 is FQNEAQ (reference sequence). The CDR3 consists of 15 residues. The CDR3 sequence: CASSPQGQGHYEQYF. The DNA of the CDR3 is TGTGCCAGCAGCCCACAGGGACAGGGCCATTACGAGCAGTACTTC.

CDR3 in amino acids: CASKAGSSGNTIYF. DNA for the CDR3: TGTGCCAGCAAAGCAGGGTCTTCTGGAAACACCATATATTTT. The chain links TRBV9 to TRBJ1-3, with a tentative D call TRBD1 (5 bases). CDR1 is SGDLS, CDR2 YYNGEE, per germline. Between the trimmed V and J ends, which lost 6 bases and 1 base, there was a span of 11 bases. The CDR3 extends over 14 amino acids.

The V gene is TRBV27, the J gene TRBJ2-7; 9 bases are shared with TRBD1. From germline, CDR1 is MNHEY and CDR2 SMNVEV (reference sequence). J was trimmed by 3 bases and V by 5 bases; bases with no gene match: 5. CDR3 length: 14 residues. In nucleotides, the CDR3 is TGTGCCAGCAGTCCGTGGGACAGGGTCTACGAGCAGTACTTC. This encodes CASSPWDRVYEQYF.

In DNA form, the CDR3 reads TGTGCCAGCAGCCGGGGCGGGACTAGCGGGCCCCCCCTCTACGAGCAGTACTTC. Amino acid sequence: CASSRGGTSGPPLYEQYF. The chain couples TRBV7-8 to TRBJ2-7; 12 positions match TRBD2. The CDR3 contains 18 residues. Germline-derived CDR1 and CDR2 are SGHVS and FQNEAQ. Unmatched junction bases numbered 14, after V lost 5 bases and J lost 3 bases.

The V gene is TRBV19, the J gene TRBJ2-7, with a tentative D call TRBD2 (6 bases). The CDR3 runs to 14 residues. V was clipped by 0 bases and J by 2 bases, with 8 bases between them. The germline CDR1 and CDR2 sequences are LNHDA and SQIVND (reference sequence). The CDR3 DNA reads TGTGCCAGTAGTATAGAGCGGGGCCCCTACGAGCAGTACTTC. Its protein is CASSIERGPYEQYF.

The rearrangement uses TRBV9 and TRBJ1-1; a possible D gene is TRBD1 (5 bases). Germline lookup yields CDR1 SGDLS and CDR2 YYNGEE. V was pared by 0 bases and J by 6 bases, with 12 bases between. The CDR3 contains 14 residues. CDR3 amino acids: CASSVDGALAEAFF. The CDR3 coding sequence is TGTGCCAGCAGCGTAGATGGGGCGTTGGCTGAAGCTTTCTTT.

This clone was seen many times. The chain links TRBV4-1 to TRBJ1-6; TRBD1 is a possible D gene (6 bases). Trimming took 2 bases from V and 9 from J, leaving 14 bases between them. Per the germline V gene, CDR1 is MGHRA and CDR2 is YSYEKL. The CDR3 has 15 amino acids. In nucleotides, the CDR3 is TGCGCCAGCAGCCAACTCACAGGGTTGCGTTCACCCCTCCACTTT. As protein: CASSQLTGLRSPLHF.